The 19 T cell receptor beta chains below were found in one sample sequenced in a study of cytomegalovirus exposure and HLA in healthy donors. The study ran its PCR with 60 Vbeta and 13 Jbeta primers. Clones were read by immunoSEQ multiplex PCR, and TCRdb kept only the in-frame ones, dropping some. This table holds 120,000 or so clones, about 80% found once. The sequenced sample consisted of PBMCs. The receptors were gathered from a woman aged 45 to 65 in good health and CMV-seropositive.

This sequence joins TRBV6-9 and TRBJ2-5, with 9 bases matching TRBD2. Looked up from germline, CDR1 is MNHGY and CDR2 is SVAAGI. V dropped 7 bases and J dropped 3; count of bases not matched to a gene: 15. The CDR3 length is 17 residues. Written as DNA, the CDR3 is TGTGCCAGCACCCCGCGGCGGGAGGGCGGAGGGGAAGAGACCCAGTACTTC. This encodes CASTPRREGGGEETQYF.

This chain connects TRBV29-1 to TRBJ2-1, with D maybe TRBD2 (7 bases). The CDR3 has 15 residues. Trimming cost V 3 bases and J 1 base, with 13 bases left between them. Germline CDR1 and CDR2: SQVTM and ANQGSEA. The chain's CDR3 is CSVDGRGRSYNEQFF. In DNA form, the CDR3 reads TGCAGCGTTGACGGGCGGGGGCGTTCCTACAATGAGCAGTTCTTC.

This clone turned up a few times. J is TRBJ1-6 and V is TRBV30; weak D call: TRBD1 (6 bases). V was cut by 3 bases and J by 5 bases, with 14 bases left in between. Germline V lookup: CDR1 GTSNPN, CDR2 SVGIG (reference sequence). CDR3 length: 15 residues. The DNA of the CDR3 is TGTGCCTGGAGGAAAACAGGGTTTAATAATTCACCCCTCCACTTT. It is translated as CAWRKTGFNNSPLHF.

The chain carries TRBV6-5 and TRBJ1-1; TRBD1 agrees at 7 bases. This CDR3 is 16 amino acids long. With 0 bases clipped from V and 5 bases from J, the junction kept 9 bases outside the gene matches. Germline V gives CDR1 MNHEY, CDR2 SVGAGI. The DNA for the CDR3 is TGTGCCAGCAGTTACTCCCGACAGGGAAGGGTTACTGAAGCTTTCTTT. Translating gives CASSYSRQGRVTEAFF.

J is TRBJ2-3 and V is TRBV6-5, with 9 positions matching TRBD1. The CDR3 spans 14 residues. Germline assignment: CDR1 MNHEY and CDR2 SVGAGI. The V gene end was trimmed by 5 bases and the J gene end by 4 bases; junction bases not matched to a gene: 4. The CDR3 DNA follows: TGTGCCAGCAGTCGACAGGGGGTCTCAGATACGCAGTATTTT. Residues: CASSRQGVSDTQYF.

The rearrangement uses TRBV13 and TRBJ1-3, with 7 bases aligning to TRBD1. J lost 11 bases, V lost 5 bases, and 15 bases had no gene match. The CDR3 runs to 15 residues. The germline CDR1 and CDR2 sequences are PRHDT and FYEKMQ (reference sequence). The CDR3 sequence is CASSQNRGSGCAIYF. The CDR3, as DNA: TGTGCCAGCAGCCAAAACAGGGGTTCAGGTTGTGCCATATATTTT.

This chain links TRBV4-2 with TRBJ1-1; tentative D call: TRBD1 (6 bases). This CDR3 contains 14 residues. The germline gives CDR1 LGHNA, CDR2 YNFKEQ. Trimming removed 1 base at V and 3 bases at J, with 9 bases between. The CDR3 is CASSQVGGYTEAFF. In DNA, the CDR3 is TGTGCCAGCAGCCAAGTAGGGGGATACACTGAAGCTTTCTTT.

There are a few counts of this clone. This sequence joins TRBV5-6 and TRBJ1-1; D remains unclear. The CDR3 covers 13 residues. The V gene's germline CDR1 is SGHDT and CDR2 YYEEEE. Trimming pared 0 bases from V and 1 base from J, leaving 4 bases between. The CDR3 loop is CASSLARNTEAFF. The DNA for the CDR3 is TGTGCCAGCAGCTTGGCCAGGAACACTGAAGCTTTCTTT. Full variable domain (missing parts from reference TRBV5-6 and TRBJ1-1): DAGVTQSPTHLIKTRGQQVTLRCSPKSGHDTVSWYQQALGQGPQFIFQYYEEEERQRGNFPDRFSGHQFPNYSSELNVNALLLGDSALYLCASSLARNTEAFFGQGTRLTVV.

V usage is TRBV9 and J usage is TRBJ2-3; 9 positions agree with TRBD2. The CDR3 has 16 amino acids. The germline gives CDR1 SGDLS, CDR2 YYNGEE. With 3 bases clipped from V and 2 bases from J, the junction kept 7 bases outside the gene matches. This CDR3 is CASSASSGDFTDTQYF. As DNA, the CDR3 is TGTGCCAGCAGCGCGTCTAGCGGGGATTTCACAGATACGCAGTATTTT.

The V gene is TRBV6-5, the J gene TRBJ1-1, with unresolved D. Germline V gene data show CDR1 as MNHEY and CDR2 as SVGAGI. Trimming removed 8 bases at V and 4 bases at J, with 20 bases between. The CDR3 consists of 15 residues. The CDR3 loop is CASSGFSKRVTEAFF. CDR3 bases: TGTGCCAGCTCAGGATTTAGTAAGAGGGTCACTGAAGCTTTCTTT.

This clone occurred a few times. The rearrangement uses TRBV7-9 and TRBJ2-1, with a weak D call TRBD2 (5 bases). Trimming removed 1 base from V and 8 bases from J, with 12 bases in between. This CDR3 has 14 residues. The germline gives CDR1 SEHNR, CDR2 FQNEAQ (reference sequence). The DNA for the CDR3 is TGTGCCAGCAGCTTAGGCCTAGCTGGCGATGAGCAGTTCTTC. Amino acids: CASSLGLAGDEQFF.

This clone was picked up one time. This chain joins TRBV5-1 and TRBJ2-3; 9 nucleotides match TRBD2. J lost 0 bases, V lost 4 bases, and 6 bases had no gene match. Germline CDR1 and CDR2: SGHRS and YFSETQ. The CDR3 contains 16 residues. The CDR3 coding sequence is TGCGCCAGCAGCCAACCTAGCGGGGCGAGCACAGATACGCAGTATTTT. Translated, it gives CASSQPSGASTDTQYF.

The rearrangement uses TRBV9 and TRBJ1-1; the match to TRBD1 covers 9 bases. The ends lost 0 bases at V and 2 bases at J; junction bases unmatched: 8. The germline V gene encodes CDR1 SGDLS and CDR2 YYNGEE. This CDR3 is 17 amino acids long. DNA of the CDR3: TGTGCCAGCAGCGTAGGAAGATTGGACAGGGGAAACACTGAAGCTTTCTTT. Protein product: CASSVGRLDRGNTEAFF.

This clone is a singleton in its sample. J is TRBJ2-3 and V is TRBV7-3; D is uncertain. V gave up 5 bases and J gave up 4 bases, with 19 bases separating them. The CDR3 is 16 residues long. The germline gives CDR1 SGHTA, CDR2 FQGTGA. This CDR3 is CASSPNGAIPSDTQYF. The CDR3 DNA reads TGTGCCAGCAGCCCCAACGGAGCAATCCCCTCAGATACGCAGTATTTT.

There are a few counts of this clone. The chain combines TRBV9 with TRBJ2-2; weak D call: TRBD1 (6 bases). CDR1 is SGDLS, CDR2 YYNGEE, per germline. The CDR3 has 15 amino acids. The V gene lost 0 bases and the J gene lost 5 bases, with 11 bases spanning the gap. CDR3 DNA: TGTGCCAGCAGCGTAGCAGGGGCAAATACCGGGGAGCTGTTTTTT. Translation: CASSVAGANTGELFF.

The rearrangement uses TRBV6-1 and TRBJ2-7, with 10 bases aligning to TRBD1. Germline V gene data show CDR1 as MNHNS and CDR2 as SASEGT. The CDR3 has 14 amino acids. With 6 bases clipped from V and 5 bases from J, the junction kept 7 bases outside the gene matches. The CDR3 sequence is CASRTGTGVNEQYF. The CDR3 region has the DNA TGTGCCAGCAGAACCGGGACAGGGGTGAACGAGCAGTACTTC.

The chain is built from TRBV6-5 and TRBJ2-7, with D tentatively TRBD1 (5 bases). Deletions cut 0 bases from V and 0 bases from J, with 12 bases between. Per the germline V gene, CDR1 is MNHEY and CDR2 is SVGAGI. The CDR3 runs 16 residues. The CDR3 DNA sequence: TGTGCCAGCAGTTACTCCTCCGACAGACACTCCTACGAGCAGTACTTC. It encodes CASSYSSDRHSYEQYF.

The rearrangement joins TRBV28 to TRBJ1-6; D remains unclear. Germline V gene data show CDR1 as MDHEN and CDR2 as SYDVKM. Trimming took off 6 bases at V and 4 bases at J, with 10 bases between the two ends. CDR3 length equals 14 residues. The CDR3 region has the DNA TGTGCCAGCAGGCCACCCAGATATAATTCACCCCTCCACTTT. Residues: CASRPPRYNSPLHF.

V is TRBV29-1 and J is TRBJ1-1, with 8 bases identical to TRBD1. CDR1 is SQVTM, CDR2 ANQGSEA, per germline. This CDR3 region has 12 residues. CDR3 protein: CTFTGGSTEAFF. CDR3 in DNA: TGCACCTTTACAGGGGGTAGTACTGAAGCTTTCTTT.